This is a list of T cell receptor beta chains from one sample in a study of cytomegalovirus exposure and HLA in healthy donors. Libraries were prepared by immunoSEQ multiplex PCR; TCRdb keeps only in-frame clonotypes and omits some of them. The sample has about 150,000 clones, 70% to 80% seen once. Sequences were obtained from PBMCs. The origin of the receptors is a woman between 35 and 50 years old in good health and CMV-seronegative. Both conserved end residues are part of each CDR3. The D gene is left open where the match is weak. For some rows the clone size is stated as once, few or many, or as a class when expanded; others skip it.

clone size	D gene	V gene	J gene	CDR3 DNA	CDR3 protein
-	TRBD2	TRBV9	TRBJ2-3	TGTGCCAGCAGCGTTGGGGTAGCGGGGGCCACAGATACGCAGTATTTT	CASSVGVAGATDTQYF
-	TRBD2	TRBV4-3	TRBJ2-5	TGCGCCAGCAGCCAAGAGACTAGCGGGGGGCAAGAGACCCAGTACTTC	CASSQETSGGQETQYF
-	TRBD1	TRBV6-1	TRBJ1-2	TGTGCCAGCAGTAGACAGGGAATTAATGATGGCTACACCTTC	CASSRQGINDGYTF
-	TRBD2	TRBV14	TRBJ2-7	TGTGCCAGCAGACCCAAGACTAGCGGGAGCCGTAAGACTAACGAGCAGTACTTC	CASRPKTSGSRKTNEQYF
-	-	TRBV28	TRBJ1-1	TGTGCCAGCAGACAGGTTGCCACTGAAGCTTTCTTT	CASRQVATEAFF
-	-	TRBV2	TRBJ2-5	TGTGCCAGCAGTGAACTGGCCCACGGCGGAGAGACCCAGTACTTC	CASSELAHGGETQYF
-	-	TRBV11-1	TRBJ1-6	TGTGCCAGCAGCTTAGGAGACAGTTTGGATTCACCCCTCCACTTT	CASSLGDSLDSPLHF
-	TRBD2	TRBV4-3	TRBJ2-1	TGCGCCAGCAGCCGGGGGGAGGCTAGCGGGAGGGCCCGGCAGTTCTTC	CASSRGEASGRARQFF
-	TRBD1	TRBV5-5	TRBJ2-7	TGTGCCAGCAGCTTGGCCCCCTCAGGGGGACGGAGCTCCTACGAGCAGTACTTC	CASSLAPSGGRSSYEQYF
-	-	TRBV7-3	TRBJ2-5	TGTGCCAGCAGGTTAGCTAGTGGAGAGACCCAGTACTTC	CASRLASGETQYF
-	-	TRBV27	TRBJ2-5	TGTGCCAGCAGTTTACGGCAGGGGTATACGGGGGAGACCCAGTACTTC	CASSLRQGYTGETQYF
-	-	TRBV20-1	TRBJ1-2	TGCAGTGCTAGAGTCAGAAATGGCTACACCTTC	CSARVRNGYTF
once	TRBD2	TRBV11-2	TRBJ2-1	TGTGCCAGCAGAGCGCCGGGACTAGCGAGGAACAATGAGCAGTTCTTC	CASRAPGLARNNEQFF
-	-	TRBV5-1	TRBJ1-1	TGCGCCAGCAGCTTCCGGACAAACACTGAAGCTTTCTTT	CASSFRTNTEAFF
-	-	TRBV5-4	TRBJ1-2	TGTGCCAGCAGCTTGAGCGCATATGGCTACACCTTC	CASSLSAYGYTF
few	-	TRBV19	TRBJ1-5	TGTGCCAGTAGTCTGCGCAGGGAACGTAGCAATCAGCCCCAGCATTTT	CASSLRRERSNQPQHF
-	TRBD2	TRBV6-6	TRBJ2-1	TGTGCCAGCAGTTACTCCGGGACTAGGATTGAGCAGTTCTTC	CASSYSGTRIEQFF
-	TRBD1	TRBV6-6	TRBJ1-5	TGTGCCAGCAGTCGACAGGGAAATAGCAATCAGCCCCAGCATTTT	CASSRQGNSNQPQHF
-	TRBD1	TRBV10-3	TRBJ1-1	TGTGCCATCACCCCGGGACAGAGCATGAACACTGAAGCTTTCTTT	CAITPGQSMNTEAFF
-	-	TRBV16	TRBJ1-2	TGTGCCAGCCGGGGGTCATTTCTTGCGGGTGGCTACACCTTC	CASRGSFLAGGYTF
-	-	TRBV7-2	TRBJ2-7	TGTGCCAGCGGTGGGGCAGATTACGAGCAGTACTTC	CASGGADYEQYF
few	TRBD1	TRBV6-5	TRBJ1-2	TGTGCCAGCACCTACAGGGGGCTGGGGGACTATGGCTACACCTTC	CASTYRGLGDYGYTF
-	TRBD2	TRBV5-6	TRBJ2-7	TGTGCCAGCAGCTTCGCTAGCGGGAGGTACGAGCAGTACTTC	CASSFASGRYEQYF
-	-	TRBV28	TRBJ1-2	TGTGCCAGCAGTTTGGGAATCCACAGGGAAGGCTACACCTTC	CASSLGIHREGYTF
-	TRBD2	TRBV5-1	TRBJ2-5	TGCGCCAGCAGCTCGAGCCTAGCGGGAGGCCAAGAGACCCAGTACTTC	CASSSSLAGGQETQYF
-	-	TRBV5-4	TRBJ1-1	TGTGCCAGCAGCCCAAGGGGGACAACGAACACTGAAGCTTTCTTT	CASSPRGTTNTEAFF
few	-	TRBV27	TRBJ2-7	TGTGCCAGCAGTTCGAATCACCCGGGGGAGCAGTACTTC	CASSSNHPGEQYF
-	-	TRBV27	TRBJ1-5	TGTGCCAGCAGTTTATCGGAAGGGGGAAGGCAGCCCCAGCATTTT	CASSLSEGGRQPQHF
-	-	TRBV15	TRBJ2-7	TGTGCCACCAGCAGAGAGGTCGGCGAGCAGTACTTC	CATSREVGEQYF
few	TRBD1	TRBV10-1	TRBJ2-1	TGCGCCAGCAGTCCGGACAGGGTGGAAGAGCAGTTCTTC	CASSPDRVEEQFF
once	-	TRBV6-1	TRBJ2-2	TGTGCCAGCAGTGAAACACCGAACACCGGGGAGCTGTTTTTT	CASSETPNTGELFF
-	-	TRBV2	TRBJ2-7	TGTGCCAGCAGTCCCTCAAAGCCCTACGAGCAGTACTTC	CASSPSKPYEQYF
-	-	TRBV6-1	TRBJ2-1	TGTGCCAGCAGGTACGGACAGAACAATGAGCAGTTCTTC	CASRYGQNNEQFF
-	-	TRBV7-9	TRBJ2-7	TGTGCCAGCACCGATGAGCGGAGTAAACCCTACGAGCAGTACTTC	CASTDERSKPYEQYF
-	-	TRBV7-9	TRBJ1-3	TGTGCCAGCAGCCCCAATCCCTCTGGAAACACCATATATTTT	CASSPNPSGNTIYF
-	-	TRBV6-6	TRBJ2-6	TGTGCCAGCAGTTACGGACTGGGCTCTGGGGCCAACGTCCTGACTTTC	CASSYGLGSGANVLTF
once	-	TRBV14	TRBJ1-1	TGTGCCAGCAGCGAACAGGGTGGGTGGAACACTGAAGCTTTCTTT	CASSEQGGWNTEAFF
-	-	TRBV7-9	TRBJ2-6	TGTGCCAGCAGCTTAGTCGGGACTGGGGCCAACGTCCTGACTTTC	CASSLVGTGANVLTF
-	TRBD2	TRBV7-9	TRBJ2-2	TGTTCCAGCAGCTTAGGACTAGCGGGTTCTTCCGGGGAGCTGTTTTTT	CSSSLGLAGSSGELFF
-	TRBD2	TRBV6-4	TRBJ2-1	TGTGCCAGCAGTGACGATGCGGGGGACTACAATGAGCAGTTCTTC	CASSDDAGDYNEQFF
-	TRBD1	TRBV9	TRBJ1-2	TGTGCCAGCAACGGGGACAGGGATTTTTATGGCTACACCTTC	CASNGDRDFYGYTF
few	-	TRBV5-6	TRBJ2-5	TGTGCCAGCAGCACTGGGGCAGGGAAGGGGGAGACCCAGTACTTC	CASSTGAGKGETQYF